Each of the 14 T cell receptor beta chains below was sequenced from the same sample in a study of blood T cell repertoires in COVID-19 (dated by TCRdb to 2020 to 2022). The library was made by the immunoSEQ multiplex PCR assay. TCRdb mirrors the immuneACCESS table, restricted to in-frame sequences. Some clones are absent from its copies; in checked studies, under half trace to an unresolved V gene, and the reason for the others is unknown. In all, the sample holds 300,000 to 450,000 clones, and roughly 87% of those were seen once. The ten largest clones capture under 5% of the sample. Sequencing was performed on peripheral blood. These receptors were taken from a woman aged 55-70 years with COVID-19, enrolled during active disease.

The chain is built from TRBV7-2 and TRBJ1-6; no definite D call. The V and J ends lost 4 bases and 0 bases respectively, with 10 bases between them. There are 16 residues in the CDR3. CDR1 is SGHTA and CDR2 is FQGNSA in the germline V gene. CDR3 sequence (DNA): TGTGCCAGCAGCTCCCGCCGTAGCTCCTATAATTCACCCCTCCACTTT. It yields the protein CASSSRRSSYNSPLHF.

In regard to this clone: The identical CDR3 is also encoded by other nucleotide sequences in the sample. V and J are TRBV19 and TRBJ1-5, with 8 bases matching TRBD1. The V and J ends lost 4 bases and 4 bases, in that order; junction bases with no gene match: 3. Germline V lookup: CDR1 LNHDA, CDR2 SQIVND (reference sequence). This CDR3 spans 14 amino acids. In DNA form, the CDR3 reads TGTGCCAGTAGTACAGGGGGCGGGAATCAGCCCCAGCATTTT. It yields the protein CASSTGGGNQPQHF.

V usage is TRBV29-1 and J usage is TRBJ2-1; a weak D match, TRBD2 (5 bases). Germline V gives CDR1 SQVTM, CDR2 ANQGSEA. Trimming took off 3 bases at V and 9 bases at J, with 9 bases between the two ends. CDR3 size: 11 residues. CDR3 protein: CSVDRGSEQFF. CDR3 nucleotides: TGCAGCGTTGATCGGGGAAGTGAGCAGTTCTTC.

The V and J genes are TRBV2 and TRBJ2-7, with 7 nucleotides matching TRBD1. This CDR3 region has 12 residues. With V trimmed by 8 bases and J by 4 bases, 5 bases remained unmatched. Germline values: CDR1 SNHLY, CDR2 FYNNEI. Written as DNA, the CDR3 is TGTGCCAGCGATGACAGGGCTTACGAGCAGTACTTC. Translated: CASDDRAYEQYF.

The CDR3 sequence: CSVDVQGNTQYF. CDR3 sequence (DNA): TGCAGCGTTGATGTTCAGGGAAATACGCAGTATTTT. This chain connects TRBV29-1 to TRBJ2-3, with D possibly being TRBD1 (5 bases). The germline CDR1 and CDR2 sequences are SQVTM and ANQGSEA. With 3 bases removed from V and 7 bases from J, the gap between germline ends came to 11 bases. The CDR3 runs 12 residues.

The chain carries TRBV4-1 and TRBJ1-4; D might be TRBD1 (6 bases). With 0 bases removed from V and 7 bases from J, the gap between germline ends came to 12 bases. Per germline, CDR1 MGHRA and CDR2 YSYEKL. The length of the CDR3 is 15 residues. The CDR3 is CASSQDWRTVEKLFF. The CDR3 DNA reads TGCGCCAGCAGCCAAGATTGGCGGACAGTTGAAAAACTGTTTTTT.

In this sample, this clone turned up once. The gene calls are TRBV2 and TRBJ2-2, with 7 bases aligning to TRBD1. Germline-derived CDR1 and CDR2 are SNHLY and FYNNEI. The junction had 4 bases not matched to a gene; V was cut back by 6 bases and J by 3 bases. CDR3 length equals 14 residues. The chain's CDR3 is CASRGDRYTGELFF. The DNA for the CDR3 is TGTGCCAGCAGGGGGGACAGATACACCGGGGAGCTGTTTTTT.

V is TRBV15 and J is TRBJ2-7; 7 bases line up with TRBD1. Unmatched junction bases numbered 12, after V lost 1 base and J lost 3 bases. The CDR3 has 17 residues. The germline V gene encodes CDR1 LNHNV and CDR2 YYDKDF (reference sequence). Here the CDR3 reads CATSRGAGGGTYYEQYF. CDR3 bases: TGTGCCACCAGCAGAGGAGCAGGGGGTGGCACTTACTACGAGCAGTACTTC.

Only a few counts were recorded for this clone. CDR3 DNA sequence: TGTGCCAGCAGGTCGACTGAGAACACTGAAGCTTTCTTT. Its translation is CASRSTENTEAFF. The V and J genes are TRBV12-3 or TRBV12-4 and TRBJ1-1; no clear D gene. The V gene lost 6 bases and the J gene lost 1 base, with 9 bases spanning the gap. This CDR3 region has 13 residues.

The CDR3 sequence is CASSLAPTGGYYF. The CDR3 DNA reads as TGTGCCAGCAGCTTAGCTCCAACTGGGGGGTACTACTTC. The genes are TRBV7-9 and TRBJ2-7; weak D call: TRBD2 (6 bases). V dropped 0 bases and J dropped 13 bases, with 16 bases sitting between them. CDR3 size: 13 residues. From germline, CDR1 is SEHNR and CDR2 FQNEAQ (reference sequence). Looking up the rest from reference TRBV7-9 and TRBJ2-7 gives the full variable domain: DTGVSQNPRHKITKRGQNVTFRCDPISEHNRLYWYRQTLGQGPEFLTYFQNEAQLEKSRLLSDRFSAERPKGSFSTLEIQRTEQGDSAMYLCASSLAPTGGYYFGPGTRLTVT.

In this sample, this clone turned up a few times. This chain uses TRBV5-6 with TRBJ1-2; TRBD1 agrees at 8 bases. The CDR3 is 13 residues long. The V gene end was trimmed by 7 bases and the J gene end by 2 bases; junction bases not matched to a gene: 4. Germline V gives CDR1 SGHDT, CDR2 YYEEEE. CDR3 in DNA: TGTGCCAGCTCCGACAGGGGAAACTATGGCTACACCTTC. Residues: CASSDRGNYGYTF.

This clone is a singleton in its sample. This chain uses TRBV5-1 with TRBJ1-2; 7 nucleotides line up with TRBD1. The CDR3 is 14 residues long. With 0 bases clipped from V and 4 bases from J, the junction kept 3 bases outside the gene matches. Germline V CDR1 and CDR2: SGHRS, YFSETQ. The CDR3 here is CASSLVTGAYGYTF. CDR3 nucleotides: TGCGCCAGCAGCTTGGTCACAGGGGCCTATGGCTACACCTTC. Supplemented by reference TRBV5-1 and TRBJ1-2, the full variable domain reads KAGVTQTPRYLIKTRGQQVTLSCSPISGHRSVSWYQQTPGQGLQFLFEYFSETQRNKGNFPGRFSGRQFSNSRSEMNVSTLELGDSALYLCASSLVTGAYGYTFGSGTRLTVV.

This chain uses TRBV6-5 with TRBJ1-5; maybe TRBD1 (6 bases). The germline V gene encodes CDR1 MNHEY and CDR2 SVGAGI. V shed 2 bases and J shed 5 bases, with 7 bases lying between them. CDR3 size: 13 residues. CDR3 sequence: CASSYHRDQPQHF. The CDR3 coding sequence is TGTGCCAGCAGTTACCACAGGGATCAGCCCCAGCATTTT.

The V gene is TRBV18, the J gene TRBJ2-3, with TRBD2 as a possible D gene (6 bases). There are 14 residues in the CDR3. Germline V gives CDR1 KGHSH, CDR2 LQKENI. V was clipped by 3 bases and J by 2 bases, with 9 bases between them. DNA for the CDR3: TGTGCCAGCTCACCGGGAGGTTACACAGATACGCAGTATTTT. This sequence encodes CASSPGGYTDTQYF. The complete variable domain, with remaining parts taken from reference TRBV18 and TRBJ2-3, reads NAGVMQNPRHLVRRRGQEARLRCSPMKGHSHVYWYRQLPEEGLKFMVYLQKENIIDESGMPKERFSAEFPKEGPSILRIQQVVRGDSAAYFCASSPGGYTDTQYFGPGTRLTVL.